Sequencing of this T cell receptor (beta chain) was carried out in a study of response to subunit inactivated influenza vaccine. Study-wide points: Each seasonal flu vaccination may recruit only limited new T cells, authors suggested.

TCRdb ran MiXCR on the RT-PCR reads and lists one entry per CDR3 protein. The sample includes about 540,000 distinct CDR3 sequences, around 15% of them seen just once. V was trimmed by 4 bases and J by 5 bases, leaving 18 bases between them. CDR3 length: 15 residues. Germline V gene sequence: CDR1 MDHEN, CDR2 SYDVKM. This clonotype came up a few times. The antigen is undetermined. Sample: PBMCs from blood, taken about 13 days after vaccination. This sequence joins TRBV28 and TRBJ2-7, with D perhaps assigned TRBD1 or TRBD2 (5 bases each). The sequence was collected from a man in his forties or fifties who received an inactivated influenza vaccine. Here the CDR3 reads CASSSHSGARDEQYF. The DNA for the CDR3 is TGTGCCAGCAGTTCGCATTCCGGGGCCCGTGACGAGCAGTACTTC. The whole variable domain, remainder taken from reference TRBV28 and TRBJ2-7, is DVKVTQSSRYLVKRTGEKVFLECVQDMDHENMFWYRQDPGLGLRLIYFSYDVKMKEKGDIPEGYSVSREKKERFSLILESASTNQTSMYLCASSSHSGARDEQYFGPGTRLTVT.